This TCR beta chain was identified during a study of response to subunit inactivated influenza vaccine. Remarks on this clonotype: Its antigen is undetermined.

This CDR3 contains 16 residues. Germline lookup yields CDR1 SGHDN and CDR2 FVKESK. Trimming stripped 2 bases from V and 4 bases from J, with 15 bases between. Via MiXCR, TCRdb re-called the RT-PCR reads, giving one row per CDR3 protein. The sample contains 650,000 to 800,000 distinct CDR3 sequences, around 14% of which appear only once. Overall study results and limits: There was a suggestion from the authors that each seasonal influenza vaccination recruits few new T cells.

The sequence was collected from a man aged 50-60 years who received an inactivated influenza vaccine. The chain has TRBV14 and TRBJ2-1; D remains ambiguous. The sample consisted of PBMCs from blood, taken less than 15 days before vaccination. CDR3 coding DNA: TGTGCCAGCAGCCAATGGATAGATTCAACATACAATGAGCAGTTCTTC. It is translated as CASSQWIDSTYNEQFF. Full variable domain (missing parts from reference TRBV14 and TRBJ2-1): EAGVTQFPSHSVIEKGQTVTLRCDPISGHDNLYWYRRVMGKEIKFLLHFVKESKQDESGMPNNRFLAERTGGTYSTLKVQPAELEDSGVYFCASSQWIDSTYNEQFFGPGTRLTVL.